This T cell receptor beta chain emerged from a study of cytomegalovirus exposure and HLA in healthy donors. Broader study findings: Later analysis demonstrated an association between a missense DCLRE1C variant and TCR beta V- and J-gene trimming. Presence/absence analysis assumed near-uniform sequencing depth across donors. In an earlier analysis, in approximately 630 donors, most V segments appeared productive either ~90% or ~30% of the time.

PCR primers comprised 60 Vbeta and 13 Jbeta primers. Using immunoSEQ multiplex PCR, the repertoire was profiled, and TCRdb retains in-frame clones only, with some absent. The repertoire holds 140,000 to 150,000 clones, with 77% as singletons. Among the donors, all were healthy bone marrow donors. From germline, CDR1 is LNHDA and CDR2 SQIVND (reference sequence). This CDR3 has 16 amino acids. V was clipped by 5 bases and J by 2 bases; unmatched bases: 6. This clone came up once. Its antigen is unidentified. The sample taken for sequencing was PBMCs. This receptor was obtained from a male donor in good health and CMV-seronegative. V and J are TRBV19 and TRBJ2-5, with TRBD2 matching 12 bases. The CDR3 DNA reads TGTGCCAGTAGTCCAGGACTAGCGGGGACGCAAGAGACCCAGTACTTC. It codes for CASSPGLAGTQETQYF.